A selection of T cell receptor beta chains follows, all from one sample in a study of T cells in Graves' hyperthyroidism and ophthalmopathy. TCRdb re-called the multiplex PCR reads with MiXCR, one entry per CDR3 protein. Of about 270,000 distinct CDR3 sequences in the sample, 25% to 30% were seen once. The sequenced material came from blood. The receptors here all came from a man between 40 and 49 years old with Graves' hyperthyroidism that later progressed to Graves' ophthalmopathy. Each CDR3 is given with its conserved first and last residue. A D gene is named only where the DNA matches it firmly. Clone size is not always given. Where it is, it says once, few, many or a class for expanded clones.

>TRBJ2-7|TRBV7-9|NA|13|NA
TGTGCCAGCAGCTCGCTACAGGGCGGCGAGCAGTACTTC
CASSSLQGGEQYF
>TRBJ2-2|TRBV5-1|NA|16|NA
TGCGCCAGCAGTAGGTCTACAACCTCGAACACCGGGGAGCTGTTTTTT
CASSRSTTSNTGELFF
>TRBJ2-7|TRBV7-9|NA|14|many
TGTGCCAGCAGCCCTCAGGGGAATTTAGGGGAGCAGTACTTC
CASSPQGNLGEQYF
>TRBJ2-4|TRBV12-3/TRBV12-4|NA|16|few
TGTGCCAGCAGTTTAGCTCTGGCAGGCTCCAAAAACATTCAGTACTTC
CASSLALAGSKNIQYF
>TRBJ1-1|TRBV5-1|TRBD1|17|NA
TGCGCCAGCAGCTTGGAGCCCCGGGACAGGGGAACTCTTGAAGCTTTCTTT
CASSLEPRDRGTLEAFF
>TRBJ1-1|TRBV6-5|TRBD1|15|NA
TGTGCCAGCAGTTACCGGACAGGGAGTGGGACTGAAGCTTTCTTT
CASSYRTGSGTEAFF
>TRBJ1-2|TRBV30|NA|10|many
TGTGCCGCCCATCCTCCCGGCTACACCTTC
CAAHPPGYTF
>TRBJ1-3|TRBV9|NA|15|many
TGTGCCAGCAGCACCTTCCCAGAGACTGGAAACACCATATATTTT
CASSTFPETGNTIYF
>TRBJ2-6|TRBV27|NA|15|many
TGTGCCAGCAGTTTATTGGGCTCTGGGGCCAACGTCCTGACTTTC
CASSLLGSGANVLTF
>TRBJ1-1|TRBV30|NA|14|NA
TGTGCCTGGAGTGTACTTGGGGTGAACACTGAAGCTTTCTTT
CAWSVLGVNTEAFF
>TRBJ1-2|TRBV2|NA|13|many
TGTGCCAGCAGTGAATCCGGGCCCCAAGGCTACACCTTC
CASSESGPQGYTF
>TRBJ1-2|TRBV12-3/TRBV12-4|NA|13|many
TGTGCCAGCAGTCTGCAGGGTACTCGCGGCTACACCTTC
CASSLQGTRGYTF
>TRBJ1-1|TRBV6-1|NA|12|NA
TGTGCCAGCAGTGAAGTGGGTAGGGAAGCTTTCTTT
CASSEVGREAFF
>TRBJ2-7|TRBV20-1|NA|15|many
TGCAGTGCTAGAGATCTTGGTAAAGGCCTCTACGGGCAGTACTTC
CSARDLGKGLYGQYF
>TRBJ2-7|TRBV12-3/TRBV12-4|TRBD1|13|NA
TGTGCCAGCAGTCCTGACAGGGTGCGGGAGCAGTACTTC
CASSPDRVREQYF
>TRBJ2-7|TRBV27|TRBD1|14|NA
TGTGCCAGCAGTTTAGGGACAGGCTCGTCGGAGCAGTACTTC
CASSLGTGSSEQYF
>TRBJ2-7|TRBV6-1|TRBD1|14|NA
TGTGCCAGCAGTGGCGGACAGGGGTCCTACGAGCAGTACTTC
CASSGGQGSYEQYF
>TRBJ2-2|TRBV20-1|NA|13|NA
TGCAGTGCTAGGGCGGGATGGACCGGGGAGCTGTTTTTT
CSARAGWTGELFF
>TRBJ1-1|TRBV6-1|NA|14|many
TGTGCCAGCAGTGAAAGACGGCTGAACACTGAAGCTTTCTTT
CASSERRLNTEAFF
>TRBJ2-5|TRBV6-1|NA|14|many
TGTGCCAGCAGTGAAGTTGACGGCCAAGAGACCCAGTACTTC
CASSEVDGQETQYF
>TRBJ2-7|TRBV19|TRBD2|15|NA
TGTGCCAGTAGTATGGGGAGGGCCAGCTCCTACGAGCAGTACTTC
CASSMGRASSYEQYF
>TRBJ2-2|TRBV20-1|TRBD2|15|NA
TGCAGTGCTAGCACAGCGGGAGGGCATACCGGGGAGCTGTTTTTT
CSASTAGGHTGELFF